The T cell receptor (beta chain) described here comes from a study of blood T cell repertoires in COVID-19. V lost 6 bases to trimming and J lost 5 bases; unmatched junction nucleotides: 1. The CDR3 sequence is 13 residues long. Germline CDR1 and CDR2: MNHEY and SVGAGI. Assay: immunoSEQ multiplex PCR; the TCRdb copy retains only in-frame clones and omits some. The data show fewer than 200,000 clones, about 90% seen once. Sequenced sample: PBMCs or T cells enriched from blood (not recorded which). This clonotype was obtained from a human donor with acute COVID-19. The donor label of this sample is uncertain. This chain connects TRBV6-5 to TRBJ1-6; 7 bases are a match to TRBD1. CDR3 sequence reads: CASRQGNNSPLHF. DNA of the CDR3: TGTGCCAGCAGACAGGGGAATAATTCACCCCTCCACTTT.